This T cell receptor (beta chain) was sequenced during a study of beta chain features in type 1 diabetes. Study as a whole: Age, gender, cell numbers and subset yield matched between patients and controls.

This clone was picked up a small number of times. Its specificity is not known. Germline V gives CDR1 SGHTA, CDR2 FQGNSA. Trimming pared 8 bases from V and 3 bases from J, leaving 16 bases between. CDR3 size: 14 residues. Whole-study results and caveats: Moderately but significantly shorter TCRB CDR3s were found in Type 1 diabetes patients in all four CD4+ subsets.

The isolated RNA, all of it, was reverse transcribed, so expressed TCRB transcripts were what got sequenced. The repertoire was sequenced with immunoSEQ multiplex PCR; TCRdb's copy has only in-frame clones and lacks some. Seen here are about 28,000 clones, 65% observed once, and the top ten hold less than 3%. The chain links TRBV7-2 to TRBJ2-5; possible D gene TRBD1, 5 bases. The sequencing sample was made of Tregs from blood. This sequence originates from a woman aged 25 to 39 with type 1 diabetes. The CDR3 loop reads CASQQFGAEETQYF. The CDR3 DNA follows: TGTGCCAGCCAGCAGTTTGGGGCGGAAGAGACCCAGTACTTC.